This T cell receptor (beta chain) was profiled in a study of blood T cell repertoires in COVID-19. Across the study: Nucleic acid was either cDNA or gDNA, and it came from T cells, B-cell-depleted T cells, or PBMCs.

Germline V gene lookup returns CDR1 SNHLY and CDR2 FYNNEI. The V segment lost 6 bases and the J segment 6 bases; nucleotides outside the gene matches: 4. The CDR3 is made up of 12 amino acids. The study assigned cohorts using participant-reported clinical history. Symptom resolution, clearance, or two negative PCRs marked donors in Cohort 3 as recovered. In the authors' workflow: Estimated nucleated cell counts came from reference gene primer amplification. Assay: immunoSEQ multiplex PCR; the TCRdb copy retains only in-frame clones and omits some. The DNA gave D and trimming, while V, J and clone size come from that table. The sample includes approximately 300,000 clones, more than 75% of them seen just once.

The sample consisted of PBMCs or T cells enriched from blood (not recorded which). This receptor was identified in a young woman who had recovered from COVID-19. The chain links TRBV2 to TRBJ2-7; 8 bases are a match to TRBD2. The CDR3 region is CASSGLASEQYF. Here the CDR3 DNA reads TGTGCCAGCAGCGGACTAGCTAGCGAGCAGTACTTC.